Each of the 28 T cell receptor beta chains below was sequenced from the same sample in a study of OX40 agonist ivuxolimab in advanced cancers. Some clones are missing from TCRdb's copy, which holds only in-frame ones; the method was immunoSEQ multiplex PCR. The repertoire includes more than 60,000 clones, more than 85% of them detected once, and about 1% sits in the top ten. The sequenced sample was CD4+ or CD8+ T cells sorted from blood, obtained in a trial of the OX40 agonist ivuxolimab. These receptors came from an adult with an advanced solid tumor such as melanoma, head and neck, liver or kidney cancer.

The chain joins TRBV11-1 to TRBJ1-2; D is unclear. Trimming stripped 1 base from V and 4 bases from J, with 7 bases between. The germline gives CDR1 SGHAT, CDR2 FQDESV (reference sequence). The CDR3 runs 13 residues. The CDR3 nucleotides are TGTGCCAGCAGCTTAGATCATACCTATGGCTACACCTTC. Translation: CASSLDHTYGYTF.

The J gene is TRBJ2-7, the V gene TRBV19; tentatively, D is TRBD1 (5 bases). V was clipped by 4 bases and J by 6 bases, with 16 bases between them. CDR3 length equals 14 residues. From germline, CDR1 is LNHDA and CDR2 SQIVND (reference sequence). The CDR3 DNA is TGTGCCAGTAGTACTCAGGGAACTCCAAGCGAGCAGTACTTC. Translating it yields CASSTQGTPSEQYF.

The chain's CDR3 is CASSGGTGPAGELFF. CDR3 bases: TGTGCCAGCAGCGGAGGGACAGGGCCGGCCGGGGAGCTGTTTTTT. The chain links TRBV5-4 to TRBJ2-2; 9 bases agree with TRBD1. Trimming removed 4 bases from V and 6 bases from J; junction bases left unmatched: 7. In germline, CDR1 is SGHNT, CDR2 YYREEE (reference sequence). This CDR3 comprises 15 residues.

The chain links TRBV5-6 to TRBJ1-1; D not certain. Germline V lookup: CDR1 SGHDT, CDR2 YYEEEE. With 0 bases removed from V and 1 base from J, the gap between germline ends came to 7 bases. The CDR3 consists of 14 residues. Here the CDR3 reads CASSLEQPNTEAFF. DNA for the CDR3: TGTGCCAGCAGCTTGGAACAGCCGAACACTGAAGCTTTCTTT.

Of note for this clone: Different DNA sequences within this sample yield the same CDR3. The V and J genes are TRBV7-9 and TRBJ2-5, with a tentative D call TRBD1 (6 bases). The V and J ends lost 5 bases and 0 bases respectively, with 7 bases between them. The CDR3 covers 13 residues. Germline CDR1 SEHNR, CDR2 FQNEAQ (reference sequence). As DNA, the CDR3 is TGTGCCAGCAGCGACAGGTACCAAGAGACCCAGTACTTC. It specifies CASSDRYQETQYF.

In this sample, this clone turned up a few times. The chain uses TRBV18 and TRBJ2-1; 15 positions agree with TRBD2. CDR1 is KGHSH, CDR2 LQKENI, per germline. This CDR3 spans 16 amino acids. V gave up 1 base and J gave up 8 bases; unmatched junction bases: 3. The CDR3 protein is CASSPRTSGGAHEQFF. The CDR3 nucleotides read TGTGCCAGCTCACCACGGACTAGCGGGGGGGCACATGAGCAGTTCTTC.

In its sample, this clone was seen once. DNA of the CDR3: TGTGCCAGCACCCCTAGACAGGGTGAGGAGACCCAGTACTTC. Protein product: CASTPRQGEETQYF. The chain combines TRBV11-1 with TRBJ2-5; 7 bases line up with TRBD1. Unmatched junction bases numbered 10, after V lost 7 bases and J lost 5 bases. Germline V gene sequence: CDR1 SGHAT, CDR2 FQDESV (reference sequence). The CDR3 extends over 14 amino acids.

The rearrangement links TRBV4-1 to TRBJ1-3; D unclear. V lost 3 bases, J lost 0 bases, and 9 bases lay in between. The CDR3 runs to 15 residues. Per germline, CDR1 MGHRA and CDR2 YSYEKL. The CDR3 nucleotides read TGCGCCAGCAGCCAGTTATCCTTCTCTGGAAACACCATATATTTT. It encodes CASSQLSFSGNTIYF.

The chain employs TRBV10-3 and TRBJ1-2; D is unresolved. Trimming removed 0 bases at V and 6 bases at J, with 14 bases between. This CDR3 contains 15 residues. From germline, CDR1 is ENHRY and CDR2 SYGVKD. CDR3 in DNA: TGTGCCATCAGTGAGTCAGGCACCTCAGCGCATGGCTACACCTTC. Translation gives CAISESGTSAHGYTF.

This clone was recorded only once. The chain is built from TRBV9 and TRBJ1-6; perhaps TRBD1 as D (6 bases). This CDR3 has 15 amino acids. The V end lost 4 bases, the J end lost 7 bases, and 15 bases lay between the germline ends. CDR1 is SGDLS, CDR2 YYNGEE, per germline. The CDR3 reads CASSPLGGGNSPLHF. CDR3 in DNA: TGTGCCAGCAGCCCGTTGGGGGGGGGCAATTCACCCCTCCACTTT.

The V and J genes are TRBV10-1 and TRBJ2-3; D is perhaps TRBD2 (5 bases). The CDR3 consists of 15 residues. V was cut by 4 bases and J by 2 bases, with 13 bases left in between. The V gene's germline CDR1 is WNHNN and CDR2 SYGVQD (reference sequence). DNA of the CDR3: TGCGCCAGCAGTGGAGGACGGGGAATCACAGATACGCAGTATTTT. Its translation: CASSGGRGITDTQYF.

V and J are TRBV7-3 and TRBJ2-3; D is unresolved. Trimming took off 0 bases at V and 0 bases at J, with 10 bases between the two ends. The CDR3 runs 16 residues. The germline V gene encodes CDR1 SGHTA and CDR2 FQGTGA. The CDR3 sequence: CASSLTPSSSTDTQYF. DNA of the CDR3: TGTGCCAGCAGCTTAACGCCGTCCTCTAGCACAGATACGCAGTATTTT.

A single count supports this clone. This chain uses TRBV20-1 with TRBJ2-7; D perhaps matches TRBD2 (5 bases). CDR3 length: 11 residues. Deletions cut 5 bases from V and 4 bases from J, with 9 bases between. CDR1 DFQATT and CDR2 SNEGSKA come from the germline V gene (reference sequence). CDR3 sequence reads: CSALTGYEQYF. In DNA form, the CDR3 reads TGCAGTGCTTTGACGGGATACGAGCAGTACTTC.

The rearrangement uses TRBV29-1 and TRBJ1-5; 10 nucleotides align to TRBD1. Germline V CDR1 and CDR2: SQVTM, ANQGSEA. With 2 bases clipped from V and 5 bases from J, the junction kept 6 bases outside the gene matches. The length of the CDR3 is 15 residues. CDR3 DNA sequence: TGCAGCGTTGAATTAGACAGGGGGCTGGATCAGCCCCAGCATTTT. This encodes CSVELDRGLDQPQHF. Filled out from reference TRBV29-1 and TRBJ1-5, the complete variable domain reads SAVISQKPSRDICQRGTSLTIQCQVDSQVTMMFWYRQQPGQSLTLIATANQGSEATYESGFVIDKFPISRPNLTFSTLTVSNMSPEDSSIYLCSVELDRGLDQPQHFGDGTRLSIL.

The chain recombines TRBV20-1 with TRBJ2-3; D is ambiguous. The V end was cut by 5 bases, the J end by 4 bases, with 7 bases between. Germline V gene lookup returns CDR1 DFQATT and CDR2 SNEGSKA (reference sequence). This CDR3 spans 11 amino acids. This chain's CDR3 is CSALDADTQYF. Written as DNA, the CDR3 is TGCAGTGCTCTAGATGCAGATACGCAGTATTTT.

The gene calls are TRBV7-9 and TRBJ2-4, with 12 bases matching TRBD1. This CDR3 contains 19 residues. CDR1 is SEHNR, CDR2 FQNEAQ, per germline (reference sequence). With V trimmed by 1 base and J by 6 bases, 13 bases remained unmatched. The CDR3 spells CASSLGGGTGGKVGNIQYF. Written as DNA, the CDR3 is TGTGCCAGCAGCTTAGGAGGCGGGACAGGGGGCAAGGTTGGAAACATTCAGTACTTC.

Only one count was recorded for this clone. V is TRBV10-2 and J is TRBJ1-1, with D perhaps TRBD1 (5 bases). CDR1 is WSHSY, CDR2 SAAADI, per germline. V was shortened by 6 bases and J by 1 base, with 15 bases between the two germline ends. The CDR3 loop spans 15 amino acids. The CDR3 coding sequence is TGCGCCAGCAGGATTGACAGCGTAGGGAACACTGAAGCTTTCTTT. Protein: CASRIDSVGNTEAFF.

The chain carries TRBV10-2 and TRBJ2-2; 7 bases line up with TRBD1. Germline CDR1 reads WSHSY; CDR2 reads SAAADI. The V gene end was trimmed by 4 bases and the J gene end by 3 bases; junction bases not matched to a gene: 8. This CDR3 spans 16 amino acids. The CDR3 protein is CASSAPPQGDTGELFF. CDR3 nucleotide sequence: TGCGCCAGCAGTGCGCCCCCGCAGGGGGACACCGGGGAGCTGTTTTTT.

The chain recombines TRBV5-1 with TRBJ2-1; D is unresolved. This CDR3 region has 13 residues. Trimming pared 0 bases from V and 7 bases from J, leaving 8 bases between. CDR1 is SGHRS, CDR2 YFSETQ, per germline. In nucleotides, the CDR3 is TGCGCCAGCAGCTTGGGACACGTAAATGAGCAGTTCTTC. This codes for CASSLGHVNEQFF.

This chain connects TRBV7-8 to TRBJ2-5, with D unresolved. Per germline, CDR1 SGHVS and CDR2 FQNEAQ. The CDR3 has 12 residues. The V end lost 5 bases, the J end lost 4 bases, and 8 bases lay between the germline ends. The CDR3 region is CASSPRRETQYF. CDR3 nucleotide sequence: TGTGCCAGCAGCCCCCGACGAGAGACCCAGTACTTC.

The CDR3 DNA reads as TGTGCCAGCAGTTTCCCGGGACAGGGGATGGATGGAACTGAAGCTTTCTTT. Its translation: CASSFPGQGMDGTEAFF. The chain couples TRBV28 to TRBJ1-1; 10 bases align to TRBD1. CDR1 MDHEN and CDR2 SYDVKM come from the germline V gene. The J segment lost 5 bases and the V segment lost 3 bases, leaving 12 bases of the junction unmatched. The CDR3 runs 17 residues.

The V and J genes are TRBV7-9 and TRBJ1-5; D not resolved. Per the germline V gene, CDR1 is SEHNR and CDR2 is FQNEAQ (reference sequence). Trimming stripped 5 bases from V and 6 bases from J, with 14 bases between. The CDR3 consists of 14 residues. DNA of the CDR3: TGTGCCAGCAGCGGACCCGGAAAGGGTCAGCCCCAGCATTTT. Amino acid sequence: CASSGPGKGQPQHF.

This chain uses TRBV30 with TRBJ2-3; D possibly corresponds to TRBD1 (6 bases). CDR1 is GTSNPN and CDR2 is SVGIG in the germline V gene (reference sequence). The CDR3 is 13 residues long. Trimming took 2 bases from V and 1 from J, leaving 7 bases between them. The CDR3 DNA sequence: TGTGCCTGGAGTAACAGGGGCACAGATACGCAGTATTTT. Translated, it gives CAWSNRGTDTQYF. The variable domain in full, completed from reference TRBV30 and TRBJ2-3, reads SQTIHQWPATLVQPVGSPLSLECTVEGTSNPNLYWYRQAAGRGLQLLFYSVGIGQISSEVPQNLSASRPQDRQFILSSKKLLLSDSGFYLCAWSNRGTDTQYFGPGTRLTVL.

The V gene is TRBV25-1, the J gene TRBJ2-1, with a weak D call TRBD2 (6 bases). Germline values: CDR1 MGHDK, CDR2 SYGVNS. CDR3 size: 14 residues. Trimming pared 6 bases from V and 6 bases from J, leaving 15 bases between. CDR3: CASRRWGEFNEQFF. The CDR3 DNA sequence: TGTGCCAGCAGACGCTGGGGGGAATTCAATGAGCAGTTCTTC.

This chain links TRBV18 with TRBJ2-7; 8 bases fit TRBD1. V lost 4 bases and J lost 0; bases outside the gene matches: 2. The length of the CDR3 is 14 residues. Germline V gives CDR1 KGHSH, CDR2 LQKENI. The CDR3 here is CASSLTGGSYEQYF. CDR3 DNA sequence: TGTGCCAGCTCACTAACAGGGGGCTCCTACGAGCAGTACTTC.

This clone occurred once. This sequence joins TRBV4-2 and TRBJ2-7, with 7 bases that match TRBD1. V lost 2 bases and J lost 0; bases outside the gene matches: 4. The germline CDR1 and CDR2 sequences are LGHNA and YNFKEQ. The CDR3 runs 15 residues. The CDR3 DNA is TGTGCCAGCAGCCAACCCGGGACAGACTCCTACGAGCAGTACTTC. Translation: CASSQPGTDSYEQYF.

This chain joins TRBV11-3 and TRBJ2-1; 11 nucleotides align to TRBD2. The CDR3 spans 20 residues. In germline, CDR1 is SGHNT, CDR2 YENEEA. Trimming at V came to 3 bases and at J to 5 bases, leaving 18 bases not matched to a gene. The CDR3 is CASSFTDRYYSGRADNEQFF. The CDR3 coding sequence is TGTGCCAGCAGCTTCACGGACCGCTACTATAGCGGGAGGGCCGACAATGAGCAGTTCTTC.

The chain links TRBV4-2 to TRBJ2-7; 8 bases are shared with TRBD2. The CDR3 runs to 15 residues. The V segment lost 1 base and the J segment 3 bases; nucleotides outside the gene matches: 5. CDR1 LGHNA and CDR2 YNFKEQ come from the germline V gene. The CDR3 nucleotides are TGTGCCAGCAGCCAAGGGGCGGGGGGACGCTACGAGCAGTACTTC. Protein: CASSQGAGGRYEQYF.